This record looks at one T cell receptor (beta chain) sequence and its context. The antigen is not known. Trimming pared 1 base from V and 5 bases from J, leaving 12 bases between. CDR3 length equals 15 residues. Germline V gene lookup returns CDR1 LNHNV and CDR2 YYDKDF (reference sequence). Some clones are missing from TCRdb's copy, which holds only in-frame ones; the method was immunoSEQ multiplex PCR. The table includes more than 20,000 clones, roughly 90% detected once. This record comes from a study of T cells in localized non-small cell lung cancer. Study-wide results and limits: Heterogeneity within the tumor remains possible, as just one region underwent sequencing. Highest T cell clonality was seen in uninvolved adjacent lung, surpassing that measured in tumor. Across samples, adjacent lung featured a median 57 of the top 100 tumor clones. Higher blood T cell density went with longer overall survival.

This specimen consisted of peripheral blood, obtained before any cancer treatment. The receptor was derived from a male donor aged 60 or over with stage I squamous cell lung carcinoma. This sequence joins TRBV15 and TRBJ2-1; D possibly corresponds to TRBD1 (6 bases). DNA of the CDR3: TGTGCCACCAGCAGAGTGGTACGGGACAACAATGAGCAGTTCTTC. It codes for CATSRVVRDNNEQFF.